This TCR beta chain came from a study of shared T cell receptors in the human thymus (dated by TCRdb to the early 2020s). Context from the whole study: The study investigated the way shared, self-reactive T-cell receptor alpha chains are produced in the human thymus.

Remarks on this clone: This clone's antigen is unknown. No clone much larger than this one lies a single base away; base qualities are absent.

Libraries came from the immunoSEQ multiplex PCR assay. This immuneACCESS table, as held by TCRdb, lists in-frame sequences with V and J called but not all clones. Of the missing ones, under half trace to an unresolved V gene in checked studies; the others have no known cause. Across this sample there are almost 550,000 clones, with about 80% seen only once. More than 0.01% of the sample is held by the ten biggest clonotypes. V has 0 bases trimmed and J has 2 bases trimmed; junction bases matching no gene number 15. Including the terminal cysteine and phenylalanine, the CDR3 comprises 21 residues. Only the CDR3 portion is preserved as DNA: 63 bases, with reading frame beginning at the first base. As encoded in the germline V gene, CDR1 is LGHNA while CDR2 is YSLEER. This same sample was also taken into another study, of human thymus T cells. Drawing on the second study: The donors were immunologically healthy infants in Finland who had open corrective cardiac surgery for congenital heart defects. Thymus tissue was collected as surgical resects that were removed during corrective cardiac surgery. Both the thymic and the peripheral blood repertoires appeared to show biased V and J gene segment usage. According to the related research, thymic TCR repertoires were highly overlapping among unrelated individuals. The study described the TCR alpha and beta repertoires in roughly 8 infant thymus samples and a few matching peripheral blood samples. The cohort included six male and a couple of female infants, with donor ages spanning 7 to 244 days. After being mechanically released from the tissue, thymocytes were kept at -70 degrees C in pellets of about 10-33 million cells. Genomic DNA was extracted from frozen cell pellets with a QIAsymphony instrument. Using the immunoSEQ multiplex PCR assay, the TCRB and TCRAD loci were amplified from a standardized quantity of quality-controlled genomic DNA. The amplicons spanned the V(D)J region and were long enough to cover the CDR3 and allow V and J genes to be identified. The amplicons were sequenced on an Illumina platform via the commercial immunoSEQ service. Corrections for primer bias and sequencing errors followed previously described methods, while TCRAD and TCRB definitions were based on the IMGT database. immunoSEQ Analyzer 3.0 and VDJTools were used for repertoire analysis, which covered basic statistics, V/J segment usage, diversity estimates, rarefaction and pairwise overlap. Diversity was estimated using the Chao1, ChaoE, Efron-Thisted, Shannon and inverse Simpson indices, and was also estimated on datasets down-sampled to the size of the smallest sample. For repertoire overlap, CDR3 nucleotide sequence, V gene and J gene had to match strictly, and clustering was done by Jaccard-based multidimensional scaling. On average, thymus samples yielded about 730,000 unique TCRB clonotypes, whereas blood samples yielded 65,000 to 100,000.

The sample was thymocytes. This sequence was found in a boy under three years old with a congenital heart defect. Donor details come from another sample of the same person, matched by shared clones. The rearrangement joined TRBV4-3 to TRBJ2-3, and 12 junctional nucleotides match TRBD2. The CDR3 loop reads CASSQEGGPTSGGTHTDTQYF. The DNA sequence follows: TGCGCCAGCAGCCAAGAAGGGGGGCCCACTAGCGGGGGGACACACACAGATACGCAGTATTTT.